Below are 9 T cell receptor beta chains sequenced from a single sample in a study of radiotherapy plus CTLA-4 blockade in lung cancer. The repertoire was sequenced with immunoSEQ multiplex PCR; TCRdb's copy has only in-frame clones and lacks some. The sample carries tens of thousands of clones, around 82% recorded once. The sample here was peripheral blood, taken from a patient treated with radiotherapy plus ipilimumab. Receptors were obtained from a human donor with non-small cell lung cancer who had a complete response to radiotherapy plus ipilimumab.

This clone was counted between two and nine times. The gene calls are TRBV7-2 and TRBJ1-4, with 8 bases lining up with TRBD1. This CDR3 is 15 amino acids long. The germline gives CDR1 SGHTA, CDR2 FQGNSA. Trimming removed 1 base from V and 7 bases from J; junction bases left unmatched: 5. The CDR3 reads CASSLGGQGGEKLFF. The CDR3 DNA sequence: TGTGCCAGCAGCTTAGGCGGACAGGGAGGTGAAAAACTGTTTTTT.

This clone was detected a few times. The chain couples TRBV7-9 to TRBJ1-6, with D tentatively TRBD1 (6 bases). CDR1 and CDR2 from the germline V gene are SEHNR and FQNEAQ (reference sequence). CDR3 length equals 16 residues. The V gene lost 3 bases and the J gene lost 1 base, with 10 bases spanning the gap. In DNA, the CDR3 is TGTGCCAGCAGCTTCGGGGGGGCGTCCTATAATTCACCCCTCCACTTT. The encoded protein is CASSFGGASYNSPLHF.

The chain uses TRBV5-1 and TRBJ2-3, with a weak D call TRBD2 (5 bases). This CDR3 contains 13 residues. Germline CDR1 and CDR2: SGHRS and YFSETQ. V lost 0 bases and J lost 9, with 11 bases in between. The CDR3 DNA sequence: TGCGCCAGCAGCTTGGGGGAGCTCCCCACGCAGTATTTT. The encoded protein is CASSLGELPTQYF. Complete variable domain (other parts from reference TRBV5-1 and TRBJ2-3): KAGVTQTPRYLIKTRGQQVTLSCSPISGHRSVSWYQQTPGQGLQFLFEYFSETQRNKGNFPGRFSGRQFSNSRSEMNVSTLELGDSALYLCASSLGELPTQYFGPGTRLTVL.

The chain has TRBV7-9 and TRBJ2-7; maybe TRBD1 (6 bases). Germline V CDR1 and CDR2: SEHNR, FQNEAQ (reference sequence). Trimming removed 1 base at V and 2 bases at J, with 9 bases between. This CDR3 is 14 amino acids long. The CDR3 loop reads CASSLVQGPYEQYF. CDR3 in DNA: TGTGCCAGCAGCTTAGTACAGGGTCCCTACGAGCAGTACTTC.

This chain connects TRBV29-1 to TRBJ1-1; D is unresolved. The V end was cut by 2 bases, the J end by 6 bases, with 7 bases between. The CDR3 is 11 amino acids. CDR1 and CDR2 from the germline V gene are SQVTM and ANQGSEA. The CDR3 DNA reads as TGCAGCGTTGAAATGAGAGCTGAAGCTTTCTTT. Encoded protein: CSVEMRAEAFF.

The chain couples TRBV9 to TRBJ1-3, with D possibly being TRBD1 (5 bases). This CDR3 has 16 amino acids. CDR1 and CDR2 from the germline V gene are SGDLS and YYNGEE. Deletions cut 3 bases from V and 1 base from J, with 14 bases between. The CDR3 nucleotides read TGTGCCAGCAGCGAGGGACCTTTTAGATCTGGAAACACCATATATTTT. Translation gives CASSEGPFRSGNTIYF.

The chain has TRBV18 and TRBJ1-3; 7 bases agree with TRBD1. Trimming cost V 6 bases and J 15 bases; bases outside gene matches: 8. CDR1 and CDR2 from the germline V gene are KGHSH and LQKENI. The CDR3 spans 11 residues. This CDR3 reads CASSQEDRTYF. The CDR3 DNA is TGTGCCAGCTCGCAGGAGGACAGGACATATTTT. The complete variable domain, with remaining parts taken from reference TRBV18 and TRBJ1-3, reads NAGVMQNPRHLVRRRGQEARLRCSPMKGHSHVYWYRQLPEEGLKFMVYLQKENIIDESGMPKERFSAEFPKEGPSILRIQQVVRGDSAAYFCASSQEDRTYFGEGSWLTVV.

V is TRBV18 and J is TRBJ2-7, with a possible D match to TRBD2 (7 bases). Deletions cut 6 bases from V and 3 bases from J, with 21 bases between. The CDR3 length is 16 residues. The germline gives CDR1 KGHSH, CDR2 LQKENI. CDR3 region: CASSAGGGVLFYEQYF. Here the CDR3 DNA reads TGTGCCAGCTCGGCAGGAGGGGGGGTTCTATTCTACGAGCAGTACTTC.

This chain uses TRBV6-6 with TRBJ2-5; D gene uncertain. V was cut by 7 bases and J by 5 bases, with 17 bases left in between. CDR1 and CDR2 (germline): MNHNY, SVGAGI (reference sequence). The CDR3 consists of 14 residues. CDR3 loop: CASMKRTPGETQYF. The DNA of the CDR3 is TGTGCCAGCATGAAGCGAACCCCCGGGGAGACCCAGTACTTC.